What follows are 23 T cell receptor beta chains derived from one specimen sequenced in a study of regulatory T cells in long-lasting Graves disease. Documented time point: newly diagnosed GD, antithyroid drugs for less than 3 months. From PBMCs, RNA was extracted and then used to make the TCR library. Assembly of TCR beta libraries relied on iRepertoire HTBI primers together with Arm-PCR of CDR3 regions. TCRdb re-called the multiplex PCR reads with MiXCR, one entry per CDR3 protein. The sample consists of 300,000 to 450,000 distinct CDR3 sequences, about a sixth of them appearing once. This material consisted of peripheral blood mononuclear cells (PBMCs), taken at new diagnosis, from a patient treated with antithyroid drugs. These TCRs come from a female donor with Graves disease.

At least ten counts were recorded for this clonotype. The chain combines TRBV12-3 or TRBV12-4 with TRBJ1-2; tentatively, D is TRBD1 (6 bases). CDR3 length: 11 residues. V was clipped by 3 bases and J by 10 bases, with 9 bases between them. As DNA, the CDR3 is TGTGCCAGCAGTTTGGGGGCTTCCTACACCTTC. As protein: CASSLGASYTF.

There are a few counts of this clonotype. This rearrangement joins TRBV5-1 to TRBJ1-2; D gene uncertain. Germline CDR1 is SGHRS and CDR2 is YFSETQ. The CDR3 has 14 amino acids. Trimming took off 0 bases at V and 4 bases at J, with 10 bases between the two ends. The CDR3: CASSLGPRPYGYTF. CDR3 sequence (DNA): TGCGCCAGCAGCTTGGGTCCCAGGCCCTATGGCTACACCTTC.

This clonotype was observed many times. The chain links TRBV7-2 to TRBJ2-1; TRBD2 is a possible D gene (6 bases). V was trimmed by 5 bases and J by 0 bases, leaving 11 bases between them. The CDR3 has 15 residues. Germline assignment: CDR1 SGHTA and CDR2 FQGNSA. CDR3 sequence: CASSPGLSSYNEQFF. The CDR3 coding sequence is TGTGCCAGCAGCCCGGGACTTAGCTCCTACAATGAGCAGTTCTTC.

This clonotype was seen more than once but under ten times. The J gene is TRBJ1-5, the V gene TRBV6-5; D is undetermined. V lost 2 bases to trimming and J lost 0 bases, with 8 bases between them. This CDR3 region has 15 residues. Germline-derived CDR1 and CDR2 are MNHEY and SVGAGI. The CDR3, as DNA: TGTGCCAGCAGTTACGGCGCAGATAGCAATCAGCCCCAGCATTTT. Its protein is CASSYGADSNQPQHF.

The V and J genes are TRBV7-3 and TRBJ1-1; no definite D call. Germline assignment: CDR1 SGHTA and CDR2 FQGTGA. The CDR3 extends over 14 amino acids. With 3 bases removed from V and 10 bases from J, the gap between germline ends came to 18 bases. CDR3 sequence reads: CASSFERVPQGAFF. CDR3 coding DNA: TGTGCCAGCAGCTTTGAGAGGGTGCCTCAAGGAGCTTTCTTT.

This clonotype was picked up many times. This sequence joins TRBV29-1 and TRBJ2-1; D is tentatively TRBD1 or TRBD2 (7 bases each). CDR3 length: 16 residues. Trimming shortened V by 3 bases and J by 8 bases, and 23 bases separated the two germline ends. The germline V gene encodes CDR1 SQVTM and CDR2 ANQGSEA. The CDR3 region has the DNA TGCAGCGTTGAGGCAGCGGGGAGGGGGCGTCTCTATGAGCAGTTCTTC. Translation gives CSVEAAGRGRLYEQFF.

This clonotype was counted at least ten times. V gene TRBV24-1 combines with J gene TRBJ1-4, with D unclear. Trimming cost V 6 bases and J 7 bases, with 8 bases left between them. The CDR3 has 12 residues. Germline V gene lookup returns CDR1 KGHDR and CDR2 SFDVKD. The CDR3 DNA follows: TGTGCCACCAGTAACGTCGGTGAAAAACTGTTTTTT. Translating it yields CATSNVGEKLFF.

This clonotype has more than one count but fewer than ten. This chain connects TRBV5-1 to TRBJ2-7, with unresolved D. The ends were cut back, 3 bases at V and 5 bases at J, with 15 bases in the middle. The CDR3 totals 14 residues. Per germline, CDR1 SGHRS and CDR2 YFSETQ. CDR3 amino acids: CASSYSKSRNEQYF. As DNA, the CDR3 is TGCGCCAGCAGCTATTCAAAGTCCAGAAACGAGCAGTACTTC.

This clonotype showed up many times. CDR3 nucleotide sequence: TGCAGTGCCAGTGGGCGAGAGACCCAGTACTTC. Encoded protein: CSASGRETQYF. The chain couples TRBV20-1 to TRBJ2-5, with no clear D. The CDR3 extends over 11 amino acids. Trimming removed 6 bases from V and 4 bases from J, with 9 bases in between. In germline, CDR1 is DFQATT, CDR2 SNEGSKA (reference sequence).

V and J are TRBV20-1 and TRBJ2-7; 8 bases are a match to TRBD1. The V gene end was trimmed by 5 bases and the J gene end by 2 bases; junction bases not matched to a gene: 5. CDR1 and CDR2 from the germline V gene are DFQATT and SNEGSKA (reference sequence). The CDR3 contains 13 residues. In nucleotides, the CDR3 is TGCAGTGCTGACAGGGGTAGCACCTACGAGCAGTACTTC. This sequence encodes CSADRGSTYEQYF.

This clonotype was counted at least ten times. The rearrangement uses TRBV7-2 and TRBJ2-7; tentative D call: TRBD2 (6 bases). This CDR3 has 13 residues. Germline V lookup: CDR1 SGHTA, CDR2 FQGNSA. Trimming removed 5 bases from V and 2 bases from J, with 10 bases in between. CDR3: CASSPRGPYEQYF. The CDR3 nucleotides read TGTGCCAGCAGCCCGCGGGGTCCCTACGAGCAGTACTTC.

The rearrangement links TRBV3-1 to TRBJ2-1; D not resolved. CDR1 is LGHDT, CDR2 YNNKEL, per germline (reference sequence). Between the trimmed V and J ends, which lost 1 base and 6 bases, there was a span of 10 bases. The CDR3 contains 14 residues. The CDR3 DNA is TGTGCCAGCAGCCAAGCGGGCGGTCGCAATGAGCAGTTCTTC. Translating gives CASSQAGGRNEQFF.

The sample holds many counts of this clonotype. This chain joins TRBV27 and TRBJ2-3; 8 nucleotides agree with TRBD1. The CDR3 has 14 amino acids. The junction had 5 bases not matched to a gene; V was cut back by 8 bases and J by 1 base. Germline V gene lookup returns CDR1 MNHEY and CDR2 SMNVEV (reference sequence). This CDR3 reads CASQKQGGTDTQYF. Written as DNA, the CDR3 is TGTGCCAGCCAGAAACAGGGGGGCACAGATACGCAGTATTTT.

Comments on this clonotype: A much larger clone differs from this one at a single base, so this may be a read error. The chain joins TRBV29-1 to TRBJ1-1, with D perhaps TRBD1 (6 bases). Germline CDR1 is SQVTM and CDR2 is ANQGSEA. This CDR3 has 13 amino acids. This CDR3 reads CSGSGHSNTGAFF. The DNA of the CDR3 is TGCAGCGGGTCGGGACACTCGAACACTGGAGCTTTCTTT.

The chain employs TRBV13 and TRBJ2-5, with TRBD1 matching 10 bases. In germline, CDR1 is PRHDT, CDR2 FYEKMQ (reference sequence). V trimming: 6 bases; J trimming: 0 bases; junction bases outside the gene matches: 10. There are 17 residues in the CDR3. This CDR3 reads CASSFPRDRGYQETQYF. DNA of the CDR3: TGTGCCAGCAGTTTTCCCAGGGACAGGGGTTACCAAGAGACCCAGTACTTC.

In its sample, this clonotype was seen a few times. The CDR3 nucleotides are TGTGCCAGCAGTGTTGAGGGTCGTCAGCCCCAGCATTTT. It is translated as CASSVEGRQPQHF. V gene TRBV6-2 or TRBV6-3 combines with J gene TRBJ1-5; D not resolved. CDR1 is MNHEY, CDR2 SVGEGT, per germline. This CDR3 comprises 13 residues. Trimming took 5 bases from V and 6 from J, leaving 11 bases between them.

This clonotype was picked up many times. This chain links TRBV14 with TRBJ2-1; the D is unclear. V shed 4 bases and J shed 5 bases, with 15 bases lying between them. Germline assignment: CDR1 SGHDN and CDR2 FVKESK. The CDR3 totals 15 residues. The chain's CDR3 is CASSPYFGQNNEQFF. In nucleotides, the CDR3 is TGTGCCAGCAGCCCTTACTTTGGGCAGAACAATGAGCAGTTCTTC.

This clonotype was counted ten times or more. The chain carries TRBV27 and TRBJ2-7, with 7 bases matching TRBD2. The CDR3 contains 15 residues. V shed 4 bases and J 3 bases; nucleotides not matched to a gene: 9. Germline CDR1 reads MNHEY; CDR2 reads SMNVEV (reference sequence). CDR3: CASSSMRRGVYEQYF. The CDR3 bases are TGTGCCAGCAGTTCCATGCGTCGGGGGGTCTACGAGCAGTACTTC.

This clonotype occurred many times. This chain uses TRBV27 with TRBJ1-5; D uncertain. Per the germline V gene, CDR1 is MNHEY and CDR2 is SMNVEV (reference sequence). Trimming took off 7 bases at V and 4 bases at J, with 17 bases between the two ends. CDR3 length equals 15 residues. The DNA of the CDR3 is TGTGCCAGCAACGGCGTGGGCACACCAAATCAGCCCCAGCATTTT. Its translation is CASNGVGTPNQPQHF.

This clonotype was counted ten times or more. The chain carries TRBV11-2 and TRBJ1-1; 7 bases fit TRBD1. Germline V gene sequence: CDR1 SGHAT, CDR2 FQNNGV. This CDR3 contains 15 residues. V trimming: 1 base; J trimming: 4 bases; junction bases outside the gene matches: 6. This chain's CDR3 is CASSLVLTGTTEAFF. In nucleotides, the CDR3 is TGTGCCAGCAGCTTAGTACTGACAGGGACCACTGAAGCTTTCTTT.

Turning to this clonotype: This may arise from a read error, as a much more abundant clone is one base away. The genes are TRBV7-9 and TRBJ2-7; TRBD2 might be the D (5 bases). CDR1 and CDR2 (germline): SEHNR, FQNEAQ (reference sequence). Trimming took 3 bases from V and 2 from J, leaving 11 bases between them. The CDR3 sequence is 14 residues long. CDR3 region: CASSFPRGPYEQYF. CDR3 bases: TGTGCCAGCAGCTTTCCGAGAGGGCCCTACGAGCAGTACTTC.

This clonotype appeared many times. The rearrangement uses TRBV10-3 and TRBJ1-2; 9 bases line up with TRBD1. Germline-derived CDR1 and CDR2 are ENHRY and SYGVKD. V lost 4 bases, J lost 7 bases, and 7 bases stayed unmatched. This CDR3 region has 14 residues. CDR3 sequence (DNA): TGTGCCATCAGTGCCGGACAGGGGATTAGTGGCTACACCTTC. Translated, it gives CAISAGQGISGYTF.

This clonotype was recorded many times. The gene calls are TRBV7-2 and TRBJ2-1; a possible D gene is TRBD2 (7 bases). Trimming stripped 5 bases from V and 4 bases from J, with 15 bases between. The CDR3 sequence is 15 residues long. Germline V gives CDR1 SGHTA, CDR2 FQGNSA. CDR3 DNA: TGTGCCAGCAGCCCGATGGGGGGGGCATACAATGAGCAGTTCTTC. Protein sequence: CASSPMGGAYNEQFF.